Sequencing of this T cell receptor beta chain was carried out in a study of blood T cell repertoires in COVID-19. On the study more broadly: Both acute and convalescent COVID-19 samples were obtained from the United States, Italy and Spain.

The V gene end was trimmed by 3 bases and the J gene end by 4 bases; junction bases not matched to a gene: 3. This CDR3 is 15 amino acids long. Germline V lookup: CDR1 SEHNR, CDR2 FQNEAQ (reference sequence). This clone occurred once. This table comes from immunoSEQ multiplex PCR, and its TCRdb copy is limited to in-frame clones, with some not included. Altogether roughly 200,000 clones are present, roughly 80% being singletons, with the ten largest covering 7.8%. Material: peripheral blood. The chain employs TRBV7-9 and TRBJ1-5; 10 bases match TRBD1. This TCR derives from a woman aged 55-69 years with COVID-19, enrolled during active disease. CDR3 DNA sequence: TGTGCCAGCAGCTTCGGGACAGGGGAAAATCAGCCCCAGCATTTT. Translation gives CASSFGTGENQPQHF. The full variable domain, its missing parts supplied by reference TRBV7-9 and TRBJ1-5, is DTGVSQNPRHKITKRGQNVTFRCDPISEHNRLYWYRQTLGQGPEFLTYFQNEAQLEKSRLLSDRFSAERPKGSFSTLEIQRTEQGDSAMYLCASSFGTGENQPQHFGDGTRLSIL.